This entry lists 18 T cell receptor beta chains sequenced from one sample in a study of tumor-infiltrating lymphocytes in primary liver carcinoma. Co-extraction of RNA and DNA was performed on about 18-30 mg of unsorted bulk tissue. TCR beta cDNA was reverse-transcribed from 500 to 550 ng of total RNA. The reaction used a constant-region primer and ProtoScript II reverse transcriptase. ARM-PCR was slightly modified, and three nested multiplex PCR rounds with it gave rise to the TCR beta libraries. Investigators reported that the first two PCR rounds, at approximately 11 cycles each, used TRBV1-TRBV30 forward primers with a C-beta reverse primer. TCRdb re-derived calls from the multiplex PCR reads in MiXCR, one entry per CDR3 protein. The data contain approximately 110,000 distinct CDR3 sequences, around 60% of them seen just once; the ten biggest clones take up 9.3%. The sequencing sample was made of liver tumor tissue from sampling region 1. This sample's subset: tumor region T1, superior pole. The receptors come from a woman aged 55 to 70 with primary liver carcinoma and hepatitis B virus infection.

This clonotype was detected only a few times. The rearrangement links TRBV24-1 to TRBJ1-3; no definite D call. With 9 bases removed from V and 0 bases from J, the gap between germline ends came to 11 bases. This CDR3 spans 14 amino acids. The germline V gene encodes CDR1 KGHDR and CDR2 SFDVKD. The CDR3 sequence: CATPLGSSGNTIYF. For the CDR3, the DNA is TGTGCCACCCCCTTGGGGAGCTCTGGAAACACCATATATTTT.

Regarding this clonotype: Likely a read error: the CDR3 ends without its conserved phenylalanine or tryptophan. The rearrangement links TRBV12-3 or TRBV12-4 to TRBJ2-7, with 11 bases identical to TRBD2. The CDR3 runs 17 residues. The CDR3 coding sequence is TGTACCAGCACATCGACTAGCGGGAATCTAAAACCCTACGAGCAGTACTAC. Translated, it gives CTSTSTSGNLKPYEQYY.

With respect to this clonotype: A much larger clone lies one base from this, so it may be a read error. The chain has TRBV6-1 and TRBJ2-7, with D unresolved. The CDR3 extends over 15 amino acids. CDR1 and CDR2 from the germline V gene are MNHNS and SASEGT. V was trimmed by 4 bases and J by 0 bases, leaving 13 bases between them. CDR3 residues: CASSGDPDSSYEQYF. CDR3 coding DNA: TGTGCCAGCAGTGGAGATCCAGACTCCTCCTACGAGCAGTACTTC.

This sequence joins TRBV7-7 and TRBJ2-3, with 8 bases matching TRBD2. The CDR3 extends over 13 amino acids. CDR1 and CDR2 (germline): SSHAT, FNYEAQ (reference sequence). CDR3 DNA sequence: TGTACTAGCGCGGGAGGACGCACAGATACGCAGTATTTT. Protein sequence: CTSAGGRTDTQYF. The variable domain in full, with the rest retrieved from reference TRBV7-7 and TRBJ2-3, is GAGVSQSPRYKVTKRGQDVTLRCDPISSHATLYWYQQALGQGPEFLTYFNYEAQPDKSGLPSDRFSAERPEGSISTLTIQRTEQRDSAMYRCTSAGGRTDTQYFGPGTRLTVL.

This clonotype was picked up many times. The chain is built from TRBV29-1 and TRBJ2-5, with 13 positions matching TRBD2. Germline CDR1 is SQVTM and CDR2 is ANQGSEA. This CDR3 region has 13 residues. The ends lost 8 bases at V and 4 bases at J; junction bases unmatched: 4. This CDR3 reads CSLLAGGGETQYF. CDR3 in DNA: TGCAGCCTACTAGCGGGAGGGGGAGAGACCCAGTACTTC.

To note about this clonotype: A junction end diverges from the germline sequence, so it may reflect a read error. The chain has TRBV12-3 or TRBV12-4 and TRBJ1-5; D not certain. The CDR3 spans 14 residues. CDR3 in DNA: TGTGCCAGCACCACTCACCACACCAATCTGCCCCAGCATTTT. Translation gives CASTTHHTNLPQHF.

Concerning this clonotype itself: Compared with germline, one end of the junction differs, possibly owing to a read error. This sequence joins TRBV4-2 and TRBJ2-7; D is possibly TRBD1 (6 bases). Germline loops: CDR1 LGHNA, CDR2 YNFKEQ. This CDR3 spans 16 amino acids. This CDR3 reads CASSHLGTSSSYDQYF. The CDR3 DNA sequence: TGTGCCAGCAGCCATCTCGGGACATCTAGCTCCTACGATCAGTACTTC.

Notes on this clonotype: The junction departs from the called germline gene at one end, perhaps through a read error. V usage is TRBV11-2 and J usage is TRBJ2-4, with TRBD2 identical over 10 bases. CDR3 length: 17 residues. The germline V gene has CDR1 SGHAT and CDR2 FQNNGV. In DNA form, the CDR3 reads TGTGCCTGCAGTCCAAGCAGGCTACTAAGCGGGAGGGACATTCAGTACTTC. It is translated as CACSPSRLLSGRDIQYF.

The table lists this clonotype with many counts. The chain has TRBV7-8 and TRBJ1-5; 8 bases map to TRBD1. This CDR3 has 14 residues. V gave up 5 bases and J gave up 5 bases; unmatched junction bases: 5. Germline CDR1 SGHVS, CDR2 FQNEAQ. The CDR3 DNA sequence: TGTGCCAGCAGCCTAACAGGGGGTCATCAGCCCCAGCATTTT. Translated, it gives CASSLTGGHQPQHF.

In regard to this clonotype: This may come from a read error, since a much larger clone is one base off. This chain joins TRBV5-1 and TRBJ2-7, with D tentatively TRBD1 or TRBD2 (5 bases each). The CDR3 loop spans 15 amino acids. Germline CDR1 and CDR2: SGHRS and YFSETQ. The V gene lost 4 bases and the J gene lost 6 bases, with 20 bases spanning the gap. The CDR3 region has the DNA TGCGCCAGCAGCCGAAGTACGGGCTCTGGGGGCGAGCAGTACTTC. Protein sequence: CASSRSTGSGGEQYF.

About this clonotype itself: Being one base from a much bigger clone, this may be a read error. The rearrangement joins TRBV12-3 or TRBV12-4 to TRBJ2-1; D is possibly TRBD1 (7 bases). This CDR3 has 16 amino acids. The V and J ends lost 3 bases and 5 bases respectively, with 17 bases between them. CDR3 region: CASSFRGEKFDNEQFF. Written as DNA, the CDR3 is TGTGCCAGCAGTTTCAGGGGGGAGAAATTCGACAATGAGCAGTTCTTC.

About this clonotype itself: A much larger clonotype is one base distant, so this may be a read error. The gene calls are TRBV2 and TRBJ2-5; D is unresolved. The V gene lost 6 bases and the J gene lost 5 bases, with 10 bases spanning the gap. The CDR3 is 12 amino acids. Germline lookup yields CDR1 SNHLY and CDR2 FYNNEI. The CDR3 DNA follows: TGTGCCAGCAGGCCTAAGCCGGAGACCCAGTACTTC. Its translation is CASRPKPETQYF.

On this clonotype itself: This clone may be a read error of a much larger clone one base away. The chain's CDR3 is CASSVKAPWNEHFF. The CDR3 DNA sequence: TGTGCCAGCTCAGTGAAGGCACCCTGGAATGAGCACTTCTTC. The chain is built from TRBV6-1 and TRBJ2-1, with D uncertain. Germline-derived CDR1 and CDR2 are MNHNS and SASEGT. The CDR3 spans 14 residues.

This clonotype was observed at least ten times. The rearrangement links TRBV10-3 to TRBJ2-7, with TRBD2 identical over 8 bases. The CDR3 has 13 residues. The germline V gene encodes CDR1 ENHRY and CDR2 SYGVKD. The J segment lost 2 bases and the V segment lost 6 bases, leaving 3 bases of the junction unmatched. The CDR3 spells CAIRREAPYEQYF. As DNA, the CDR3 is TGTGCCATCAGGCGGGAGGCCCCCTACGAGCAGTACTTC.

This clonotype turned up a few times. This rearrangement joins TRBV28 to TRBJ2-5; tentatively, D is TRBD1 (6 bases). V gave up 2 bases and J gave up 4 bases, with 17 bases separating them. The CDR3 sequence is 16 residues long. Germline CDR1 MDHEN, CDR2 SYDVKM. CDR3 sequence (DNA): TGTGCCAGCAGTTTAGCAGGGGAAATCAGAGGAGAGACCCAGTACTTC. This gives the protein CASSLAGEIRGETQYF. Full variable domain (rest looked up from reference TRBV28 and TRBJ2-5): DVKVTQSSRYLVKRTGEKVFLECVQDMDHENMFWYRQDPGLGLRLIYFSYDVKMKEKGDIPEGYSVSREKKERFSLILESASTNQTSMYLCASSLAGEIRGETQYFGPGTRLLVL.

Comments on this clonotype: Just one base apart from a much larger clone, this may be a read error. The rearrangement joins TRBV6-5 to TRBJ2-7, with 7 nucleotides matching TRBD2. Per germline, CDR1 MNHEY and CDR2 SVGAGI. The CDR3 spans 13 residues. The CDR3 DNA sequence: TGTGCCTGCAGTTTAAAACTAGCGTGGGAGCAGTACTTC. Amino acid sequence: CACSLKLAWEQYF.

This clonotype was found once. Given a much more abundant clone one base away, this may be a read error. This chain joins TRBV30 and TRBJ2-5; TRBD1 matches at 8 bases. The V gene's germline CDR1 is GTSNPN and CDR2 SVGIG (reference sequence). V lost 7 bases and J lost 4; bases outside the gene matches: 8. CDR3 length: 13 amino acids. The CDR3 region has the DNA TGTGCCTTGGAAGGGACAGGCCTAGAGACCCAGTACTTC. It specifies CALEGTGLETQYF.

Concerning this clonotype: Possible read error: a much larger clone is one base away. The chain employs TRBV29-1 and TRBJ1-1; 10 positions match TRBD1. The CDR3 covers 14 residues. From germline, CDR1 is SQVTM and CDR2 ANQGSEA. This chain's CDR3 is CNVKPGQGQTEAFF. The CDR3 region has the DNA TGCAACGTTAAACCGGGACAGGGGCAAACTGAAGCTTTCTTT. Full variable domain (missing parts from reference TRBV29-1 and TRBJ1-1): SAVISQKPSRDICQRGTSLTIQCQVDSQVTMMFWYRQQPGQSLTLIATANQGSEATYESGFVIDKFPISRPNLTFSTLTVSNMSPEDSSIYLCNVKPGQGQTEAFFGQGTRLTVV.